This paragraph covers one TCR beta chain sequence. Sequencing templates came from extracted RNA that was reverse transcribed into cDNA. Libraries were prepared by immunoSEQ multiplex PCR; TCRdb keeps only in-frame clonotypes and omits some of them. Of around 200,000 clones in the sample, 58% were seen once. Indicated treatment: oral pan-JAK inhibitor, 5-10 mg twice daily. This sample is part of a study of CD8+ T cells in alopecia areata. The ends lost 1 base at V and 1 base at J; junction bases unmatched: 6. This CDR3 has 17 amino acids. Germline V gives CDR1 GTSNPN, CDR2 SVGIG (reference sequence). The sample was CD8+ T cells sorted from blood, taken at week 24, from a patient treated with tofacitinib. The source of this sequence is a human donor with alopecia areata. The chain is built from TRBV30 and TRBJ2-1, with 11 positions matching TRBD2. CDR3 amino acids: CAWSGLVAGGSYNEQFF. The CDR3 DNA reads as TGTGCCTGGAGTGGGCTCGTAGCGGGGGGGTCCTACAATGAGCAGTTCTTC.